This T cell receptor (beta chain) was profiled in a study of blood T cell repertoires in COVID-19 (dated by TCRdb to the early 2020s). About the study as a whole: The collaborator samples originated in the United States, Italy and Spain and spanned the acute and convalescent phases of COVID-19. Samples came from the ongoing ImmuneRACE study (first 160 participants) plus 1,254 subjects from 6 global collaborators. Sample metadata almost always included a de-identified subject ID, COVID-19 status, age in years and sex. Where available, HLA class I and class II types were obtained from metadata supplied by the sample provider rather than from assay-based typing. The repertoires were released in a freely available public database intended as a resource for research on the immune response to SARS-CoV-2. The prospective study material was composed of cDNA or gDNA derived from T cells, B-cell-depleted T cells, or PBMCs. Deeply sampled blood TCRbeta repertoires from subjects exposed to, actively infected with, or recovered from COVID-19 were included in the dataset. The investigation overall reported the following: Clinical and demographic metadata were provided uncurated, with the amount varying by source and participant.

Worth noting for this clone: No antigen is known for it. No per-base quality is available; no much larger clone lies one base away.

Samples from volunteer blood donors who had recovered from COVID-19 were contributed by a second Seattle source. Each collaborating institution followed its own protocols to collect whole blood in K2EDTA tubes. For TCRbeta analysis, collaborators shipped samples as frozen whole blood, isolated PBMCs, or DNA extracted from either of those sample types. The CDR3 contains 16 residues, cysteine and phenylalanine counted. Left in the record is the CDR3 DNA by itself, 48 bases read in frame from the first base. Taken from the germline V gene, the CDR1 and CDR2 loops are SGHRS and YFSETQ. The V end gives up 0 bases and the J end 4 bases, leaving 1 base in the junction not matched to a gene. The immunoSEQ Assay, a bias-controlled multiplex PCR, was used to amplify TCRbeta CDR3 regions from genomic DNA. The published analysis was carried out like this. Within the assay, amplification of reference gene primers was used to estimate how many nucleated cells each sample contained. To quantify the absolute abundance of each unique TCRbeta CDR3 rearrangement, sequence reads were collapsed and filtered. Productive Simpson clonality was computed per sample as the square root of Simpson's diversity index over productive rearrangements. In its TCRdb copy, this immuneACCESS table keeps in-frame sequences only and misses some clones. Where compared with another copy, unresolved V genes explain less than half of these, and the others have no known cause. For V, J and clone size, that table is used; D and trimming come from the DNA. The sample includes some 250,000 clones, with approximately 83% observed a single time. The ten largest clonotypes hold just over 3% of the sample.

The sequence was obtained from a woman aged 25-40 years who had recovered from COVID-19. Here the chain combines TRBV5-1 and TRBJ2-3; 14 bases in between match TRBD2. Material: peripheral blood. For the CDR3, the sequence is CASSLETSGGADTQYF. The nucleotides are TGCGCCAGCAGCTTGGAGACTAGCGGGGGGGCAGATACGCAGTATTTT.